This T cell receptor (beta chain) is from a study of T cell responses to AZD1222 COVID-19 vaccine. Study-wide results and caveats: Spike-specific TCR depth and breadth grew after two AZD1222 doses.

As concerns this clone: What it recognizes is unknown.

Deletions cut 3 bases from V and 0 bases from J, with 12 bases between. The CDR3 sequence is 15 residues long. Looked up from germline, CDR1 is MDHEN and CDR2 is SYDVKM. Assay: immunoSEQ multiplex PCR; the TCRdb copy retains only in-frame clones and omits some. The sample has about 140,000 clones; 80% to 95% are singletons. The sample in question was peripheral blood, obtained 28 days after the second AZD1222 dose. V gene TRBV28 combines with J gene TRBJ2-7; no firm D call. This receptor was taken from an adult who received the AZD1222 COVID-19 vaccine. The CDR3 protein is CASSFSLTSSYEQYF. CDR3 in DNA: TGTGCCAGCAGTTTCAGTCTCACCTCCTCCTACGAGCAGTACTTC.